This T cell receptor (beta chain) stems from a study of blood T cell repertoires in COVID-19. For the study at large: PBMCs, B-cell-depleted T cells, or T cells were the source of the cDNA or gDNA that made up the material.

This CDR3 has 14 residues. The V end was cut by 3 bases, the J end by 9 bases, with 18 bases between. Germline loops: CDR1 LGHDT, CDR2 YNNKEL (reference sequence). Using immunoSEQ multiplex PCR, the repertoire was profiled, and TCRdb retains in-frame clones only, with some absent. The table shows about 100,000 clones, with more than 75% occurring only once. The sequence was collected from a human donor in a cohort sampled during active COVID-19. The sample comprised peripheral blood. J is TRBJ2-7 and V is TRBV3-1 (or the pseudogene TRBV3-2); tentative D call: TRBD1 (6 bases). The chain's CDR3 is CASSHGTGKTPQYF. CDR3 coding DNA: TGTGCCAGCAGCCACGGCACAGGGAAAACCCCGCAGTACTTC.